This T cell receptor (beta chain) is from a study of T-cell memory formation after mild COVID-19. The CDR3 length is 11 residues. Germline CDR1 is MGHDK and CDR2 is SYGVNS. V lost 8 bases, J lost 10 bases, and 12 bases lay in between. TCRdb reprocessed the 5' RACE reads with MiXCR, giving one entry per CDR3 protein. Among approximately 290,000 distinct CDR3 sequences, roughly 15% were seen once, and the ten largest hold roughly 23%. Sequenced sample: PBMCs or a T cell subset sorted from them (not recorded which). This chain joins TRBV25-1 and TRBJ1-3; D gene unclear. This TCR was recovered from a man younger than 35 who had mild COVID-19 (a few samples of this study predate the infection). Cell type and time point are not known. CDR3: CASQLSDTIYF. CDR3 DNA: TGTGCCAGCCAACTATCCGATACCATATATTTT.